Listed below are T cell receptor beta chains from one sample, sequenced in a study of blood T cell repertoires in COVID-19. Profiled with immunoSEQ multiplex PCR; TCRdb holds only in-frame clones, not every one. The sample has about 190,000 clones; over 75% are singletons. Sequenced input: peripheral blood. The receptor set was obtained from a woman aged 45-65 years with acute or convalescent COVID-19. CDR3s include the opening cysteine and the closing phenylalanine or tryptophan.

v_call	j_call	cdr3_aa
TRBV6-2/TRBV6-3	TRBJ2-7	CASSYSRTSGKGVYEQYF
TRBV3-1/TRBV3-2	TRBJ1-2	CASSPRGRYGYTF
TRBV9	TRBJ2-5	CASSVDMVAETQYF
TRBV5-6	TRBJ2-7	CASSYDRGHEQYF
TRBV7-9	TRBJ2-5	CASGTSGQQETQYF
TRBV27	TRBJ2-7	CATRMHSSYEQYF
TRBV6-6	TRBJ1-3	CASSHGGSGNTIYF
TRBV7-9	TRBJ1-4	CASSLSGGFNEKLFF
TRBV6-6	TRBJ1-3	CASSYSGSSGNTIYF
TRBV25-1	TRBJ2-1	CASSVYGTPYNEQFF
TRBV6-2/TRBV6-3	TRBJ2-4	CASSTGTGNIQYF
TRBV5-6	TRBJ2-7	CASSVFRVVDEQYF
TRBV6-6	TRBJ1-4	CASSYEAYEKLFF
TRBV28	TRBJ2-1	CASRVTGSSLYNEQFF
TRBV5-5	TRBJ1-2	CASSLNRGNYGYTF
TRBV5-1	TRBJ2-2	CASSSGQGSGGVWANTGELFF
TRBV5-1	TRBJ1-6	CASSSGQGSSYNSPLHF
TRBV7-2	TRBJ2-7	CASSLRGFHEQYF
TRBV6-2/TRBV6-3	TRBJ2-1	CASSYSEGGTLLEQFF
TRBV11-2	TRBJ2-5	CASSLSPGQGRKTQYF
TRBV5-1	TRBJ2-7	CASSLAGQGFREQYF
TRBV7-2	TRBJ2-7	CASSLNSYEQYF
TRBV27	TRBJ2-7	CASKQTSGTPQQYF
TRBV2	TRBJ1-5	CASSSDRVQPQHF
TRBV6-1	TRBJ1-5	CASSGYRGQSNQPQHF
TRBV30	TRBJ1-4	CAWRGDRGLEKLFF
TRBV10-3	TRBJ1-1	CAISLTGTHTEAFF
TRBV10-1	TRBJ2-3	CASSDALAGAITDTQYF
TRBV5-8	TRBJ2-7	CATRQGFSYEQYF
TRBV4-3	TRBJ2-7	CASSQDATGWTYEQYF
TRBV4-2	TRBJ2-3	CASSPLRGGDSTDTQYF
TRBV10-2	TRBJ2-1	CASRRLAGVGEQFF
TRBV7-8	TRBJ1-2	CASSPAGPNYGYTF
TRBV7-2	TRBJ1-3	CASTPGDSGNTIYF
TRBV28	TRBJ2-5	CASSPLSFQETQYF
TRBV5-1	TRBJ2-1	CASSRLAGERYNEQFF
TRBV25-1	TRBJ2-5	CASSESNRGYQETQYF
TRBV18	TRBJ2-1	CASSPGTSGYNEQFF
TRBV15	TRBJ2-2	CATSRPGTGGGELFF
TRBV5-6	TRBJ2-3	CASSLGQGDFADTQYF
TRBV11-2	TRBJ2-7	CASTDRAYEQYF
TRBV7-2	TRBJ1-3	CASSRTGGSGNTIYF
TRBV2	TRBJ2-1	CASRIQGAAYNEQFF
TRBV6-5	TRBJ2-1	CASSSLAGGVSNEQFF
TRBV7-9	TRBJ1-2	CASSSATGHGYTF
TRBV5-4	TRBJ2-2	CASSLHTGNTGELFF
TRBV19	TRBJ2-1	CASSVGLAGGPVRNEQFF
TRBV13	TRBJ1-1	CASSLSYRGVNTEAFF
TRBV28	TRBJ2-3	CASSRQGAPTDTQYF
TRBV13	TRBJ1-1	CASSHTGGNMNTEAFF
TRBV19	TRBJ2-4	CASELAGGRNIQYF
TRBV12-5	TRBJ1-3	CASGPREGVSGNTIYF
TRBV29-1	TRBJ2-7	CSVRLGQGRPYEQYF
TRBV6-4	TRBJ1-4	CASSRDRGGEKLFF